Shown below are 27 T cell receptor beta chains from a single sample sequenced in a study of control samples from healthy donors and cancer patients. Generated by immunoSEQ multiplex PCR, the TCRdb table keeps only in-frame clones and is missing some. The data contain 350,000 to 450,000 clones, 90% of them seen just once; the ten biggest clones take up just under 6.5%. Sequenced sample: PBMCs. All receptors come from a man aged 40-49 years with head and neck cancer.

A single count supports this clone. This rearrangement joins TRBV2 to TRBJ2-7, with no clear D. The CDR3 has 11 amino acids. Per the germline V gene, CDR1 is SNHLY and CDR2 is FYNNEI. V lost 4 bases to trimming and J lost 6 bases, with 7 bases between them. Here the CDR3 reads CASSVKGEQYF. For the CDR3, the DNA is TGTGCCAGCAGTGTCAAGGGCGAGCAGTACTTC.

V and J are TRBV7-8 and TRBJ1-1; the D is unclear. Germline V gene sequence: CDR1 SGHVS, CDR2 FQNEAQ. The CDR3 contains 15 residues. The ends were cut back, 0 bases at V and 4 bases at J, with 12 bases in the middle. CDR3 region: CASSLAVDIGTEAFF. CDR3 nucleotide sequence: TGTGCCAGCAGCTTAGCGGTGGATATCGGCACTGAAGCTTTCTTT.

The chain has TRBV5-1 and TRBJ2-3; D is ambiguous. The CDR3 is 14 amino acids. CDR1 is SGHRS and CDR2 is YFSETQ in the germline V gene. V gave up 0 bases and J gave up 6 bases, with 11 bases separating them. The CDR3 here is CASSLVGSRDTQYF. The CDR3, as DNA: TGCGCCAGCAGCTTGGTGGGGTCTCGGGATACGCAGTATTTT.

The chain carries TRBV10-2 and TRBJ1-4; D possibly corresponds to TRBD1 (6 bases). The germline V gene has CDR1 WSHSY and CDR2 SAAADI. The ends were cut back, 2 bases at V and 3 bases at J, with 16 bases in the middle. CDR3 length: 17 residues. This CDR3 reads CASSERPPQGANEKLFF. CDR3 DNA: TGCGCCAGCAGTGAGAGGCCCCCACAGGGAGCTAATGAAAAACTGTTTTTT.

The CDR3 loop is CATSDYRPASYNEQFF. The CDR3 bases are TGTGCCACCAGTGATTACAGGCCTGCCTCCTACAATGAGCAGTTCTTC. The gene calls are TRBV24-1 and TRBJ2-1, with D possibly matching TRBD1 (5 bases). Germline assignment: CDR1 KGHDR and CDR2 SFDVKD. Trimming took off 2 bases at V and 0 bases at J, with 10 bases between the two ends. This CDR3 is 16 amino acids long.

This clone has a single count. The chain links TRBV11-2 to TRBJ2-5; 7 nucleotides agree with TRBD1. The CDR3 runs 14 residues. Germline V gives CDR1 SGHAT, CDR2 FQNNGV. V lost 5 bases to trimming and J lost 1 base; unmatched junction nucleotides: 4. The CDR3 sequence: CASSNWDSQETQYF. The CDR3 DNA reads as TGTGCCAGCAGCAACTGGGACAGCCAAGAGACCCAGTACTTC.

This clone was found once. The chain has TRBV6-5 and TRBJ2-7; D is unresolved. The CDR3 sequence is 11 residues long. Germline V gives CDR1 MNHEY, CDR2 SVGAGI. V shed 7 bases and J shed 0 bases, with 4 bases lying between them. The CDR3 DNA reads TGTGCCAGCACTGTCTCCTACGAGCAGTACTTC. Translating gives CASTVSYEQYF.

The chain recombines TRBV27 with TRBJ1-6; tentative D call: TRBD1 (5 bases). V was shortened by 5 bases and J by 13 bases, with 15 bases between the two germline ends. The CDR3 extends over 13 amino acids. Germline CDR1 is MNHEY and CDR2 is SMNVEV (reference sequence). In DNA form, the CDR3 reads TGTGCCAGCAGTCTAGGGGCCTTGGGCCCCCTCCACTTT. Residues: CASSLGALGPLHF.

This clone has just one count. The rearrangement uses TRBV5-1 and TRBJ2-3; D possibly matches TRBD1 or TRBD2 (6 bases each). Trimming left V 2 bases short and J 3 bases short, with 13 bases between. The CDR3 totals 15 residues. The V gene's germline CDR1 is SGHRS and CDR2 YFSETQ. The CDR3 sequence: CASSLGGTPTDTQYF. The CDR3 nucleotides are TGCGCCAGCAGCTTAGGGGGGACCCCGACAGATACGCAGTATTTT. The full variable domain, in which reference TRBV5-1 and TRBJ2-3 provide the parts outside the CDR3, is KAGVTQTPRYLIKTRGQQVTLSCSPISGHRSVSWYQQTPGQGLQFLFEYFSETQRNKGNFPGRFSGRQFSNSRSEMNVSTLELGDSALYLCASSLGGTPTDTQYFGPGTRLTVL.

Here the CDR3 DNA reads TGTGCCAGCAGACCAGCAGCCGGGGAGCTGTTTTTT. Translation: CASRPAAGELFF. The chain employs TRBV12-3 or TRBV12-4 and TRBJ2-2, with unresolved D. The CDR3 contains 12 residues. V lost 6 bases, J lost 6 bases, and 8 bases lay in between.

About this clone: The sample carries other DNA sequences with the same CDR3. The chain uses TRBV5-8 and TRBJ2-2, with TRBD2 as a possible D gene (5 bases). The CDR3 loop spans 15 amino acids. V was trimmed by 0 bases and J by 1 base, leaving 7 bases between them. CDR1 is SGHTS and CDR2 is YDEGEE in the germline V gene. The CDR3 DNA reads as TGTGCCAGCAGCTTGGCCGGGGAGAACACCGGGGAGCTGTTTTTT. The encoded protein is CASSLAGENTGELFF.

This sequence joins TRBV5-1 and TRBJ1-2; a weak D match, TRBD1 (6 bases). V was cut by 0 bases and J by 5 bases, with 11 bases left in between. CDR3 length: 14 residues. CDR1 SGHRS and CDR2 YFSETQ come from the germline V gene. CDR3 nucleotide sequence: TGCGCCAGCAGCTTGGAGGGGGACCGGTATGGCTACACCTTC. The encoded protein is CASSLEGDRYGYTF.

The chain couples TRBV28 to TRBJ2-7; D remains unclear. V was shortened by 9 bases and J by 4 bases, with 7 bases between the two germline ends. Germline CDR1 reads MDHEN; CDR2 reads SYDVKM. The CDR3 contains 10 residues. CDR3 DNA: TGTGCCAGTGGAAGATACGAGCAGTACTTC. This translates into CASGRYEQYF.

The chain combines TRBV3-1 (or the pseudogene TRBV3-2) with TRBJ2-1; D remains unclear. Germline assignment: CDR1 LGHDT and CDR2 YNNKEL (reference sequence). This CDR3 spans 13 amino acids. Trimming took off 0 bases at V and 10 bases at J, with 10 bases between the two ends. This chain's CDR3 is CASSQESGTEQFF. As DNA, the CDR3 is TGTGCCAGCAGCCAAGAATCCGGTACCGAGCAGTTCTTC.

The chain recombines TRBV28 with TRBJ1-2; D is ambiguous. Germline-derived CDR1 and CDR2 are MDHEN and SYDVKM. Trimming took 3 bases from V and 7 from J, leaving 9 bases between them. The CDR3 covers 12 residues. The DNA of the CDR3 is TGTGCCAGCAGTTTGTGGACCCGTGGCTACACCTTC. It is translated as CASSLWTRGYTF.

The chain links TRBV24-1 to TRBJ2-1; TRBD1 matches 8 bases. Trimming at V came to 7 bases and at J to 8 bases, leaving 9 bases not matched to a gene. The CDR3 length is 14 residues. In germline, CDR1 is KGHDR, CDR2 SFDVKD. The CDR3 bases are TGTGCCACCAGCCACCCGGCAGGGGGCGATGAGCAGTTCTTC. This translates into CATSHPAGGDEQFF.

The chain combines TRBV4-2 with TRBJ1-2; D unresolved. This CDR3 is 14 amino acids long. Germline CDR1 reads LGHNA; CDR2 reads YNFKEQ. Between the trimmed V and J ends, which lost 1 base and 8 bases, there was a span of 14 bases. The CDR3 here is CASSQGGGIRGYTF. CDR3 nucleotides: TGTGCCAGCAGCCAAGGGGGAGGGATTAGAGGCTACACCTTC.

V is TRBV29-1 and J is TRBJ1-1; tentative D call: TRBD1 (6 bases). The V gene lost 3 bases and the J gene lost 0 bases, with 14 bases spanning the gap. Per the germline V gene, CDR1 is SQVTM and CDR2 is ANQGSEA. There are 15 residues in the CDR3. In DNA, the CDR3 is TGCAGCGTTGAGAACAGGGTTCGGATGAACACTGAAGCTTTCTTT. Protein sequence: CSVENRVRMNTEAFF.

The chain combines TRBV25-1 with TRBJ2-5; TRBD1 aligns across 11 bases. The CDR3 covers 15 residues. The V and J ends lost 5 bases and 5 bases, in that order; junction bases with no gene match: 7. From germline, CDR1 is MGHDK and CDR2 SYGVNS. This chain's CDR3 is CASSKRTGGRETQYF. CDR3 bases: TGTGCCAGCAGTAAACGGACAGGGGGCAGGGAGACCCAGTACTTC.

The V call is TRBV28, the J call TRBJ2-1; no firm D call. The CDR3 spans 10 residues. The V end was cut by 3 bases, the J end by 12 bases, with 6 bases between. Germline V gene lookup returns CDR1 MDHEN and CDR2 SYDVKM. CDR3 sequence: CASSFGRQFF. The CDR3 coding sequence is TGTGCCAGCAGTTTCGGGCGGCAGTTCTTC.

The chain couples TRBV19 to TRBJ1-5, with D unresolved. Trimming took 3 bases from V and 7 from J, leaving 13 bases between them. The CDR3 has 14 residues. The germline V gene has CDR1 LNHDA and CDR2 SQIVND (reference sequence). The DNA for the CDR3 is TGTGCCAGTAGTATTGTAGCTGGGGAGCAGCCCCAGCATTTT. Amino acid sequence: CASSIVAGEQPQHF.

This chain uses TRBV15 with TRBJ1-5, with D perhaps TRBD1 (5 bases). The germline CDR1 and CDR2 sequences are LNHNV and YYDKDF (reference sequence). V gave up 3 bases and J gave up 4 bases, with 7 bases separating them. This CDR3 comprises 13 residues. DNA of the CDR3: TGTGCCACCAGCAGCAGGGATAATCAGCCCCAGCATTTT. This translates into CATSSRDNQPQHF.

The rearrangement joins TRBV7-9 to TRBJ1-2; a weak D match, TRBD1 (5 bases). Germline CDR1 and CDR2: SEHNR and FQNEAQ (reference sequence). V lost 0 bases, J lost 6 bases, and 11 bases lay in between. This CDR3 has 14 residues. As DNA, the CDR3 is TGTGCCAGCAGCTTAGCGCGAGGGGTCCATGGCTACACCTTC. This translates into CASSLARGVHGYTF.

CDR3 in DNA: TGTGCCAGTAGTGAACAGGGCCAAGAGACCCAGTACTTC. Protein product: CASSEQGQETQYF. The V gene is TRBV19, the J gene TRBJ2-5; possible D gene TRBD1, 6 bases. CDR1 LNHDA and CDR2 SQIVND come from the germline V gene (reference sequence). Deletions cut 5 bases from V and 1 base from J, with 8 bases between. CDR3 size: 13 residues.

The chain uses TRBV21-1 and TRBJ2-3; the table's TRBD2 call for D was not verified on the DNA. TRBV21-1 is flagged as a pseudogene. CDR3 length: 17 amino acids. CDR3 sequence reads: CASSNTDEAPSTDTQYF. CDR3 DNA: TGTGCCAGCAGCAACACCGACGAGGCACCTAGCACAGATACGCAGTATTTT.

This rearrangement joins TRBV25-1 to TRBJ2-1, with 9 bases aligning to TRBD2. This CDR3 is built from 15 residues. From germline, CDR1 is MGHDK and CDR2 SYGVNS. The V segment lost 3 bases and the J segment 7 bases; nucleotides outside the gene matches: 7. CDR3 DNA: TGTGCCAGCAGTGACACCAGCGGGAGGAAAAATGAGCAGTTCTTC. It translates to CASSDTSGRKNEQFF.

The V and J genes are TRBV7-2 and TRBJ1-2; 8 bases are shared with TRBD1. This CDR3 contains 16 residues. Germline assignment: CDR1 SGHTA and CDR2 FQGNSA. With V trimmed by 6 bases and J by 4 bases, 13 bases remained unmatched. The CDR3 reads CASSRGATGVGYGYTF. The CDR3 nucleotides are TGTGCCAGCAGTCGGGGGGCGACAGGGGTGGGCTATGGCTACACCTTC.